What follows describes a single TCR beta chain. This entry is derived from a study of cytomegalovirus exposure and HLA in healthy donors. Sequencing used immunoSEQ multiplex PCR; TCRdb keeps in-frame clones, though not all of them. The sample holds around 150,000 clones, roughly nine tenths seen once. This sequence originates from a woman under 30 in good health and CMV-seropositive. The sequencing input was PBMCs.

CDR3 region: CASSLGRGNQPQHF. CDR3 nucleotides: TGTGCCAGCAGTTTAGGAAGGGGGAATCAGCCCCAGCATTTT. The rearrangement uses TRBV28 and TRBJ1-5; possibly TRBD1 for D (6 bases). The V gene's germline CDR1 is MDHEN and CDR2 SYDVKM. The V end was cut by 2 bases, the J end by 4 bases, with 9 bases between. The CDR3 is 14 residues long.